A selection of T cell receptor beta chains follows, all from one sample in a study of vaccination effects on CD4 cells after COVID-19. Method: immunoSEQ multiplex PCR; TCRdb's copy keeps in-frame clones and lacks some. The sample has about 66,000 clones; around 70% are singletons. Antigen specificity for these receptors is unknown. The source was CD4+ T cells from PBMCs cultured without peptide, collected after COVID-19 vaccination. The receptors were gathered from a human donor who received a COVID-19 vaccine. CDR3s include the opening cysteine and the closing phenylalanine or tryptophan. D genes are given only for firm matches. Some rows have no size entry. The others give once, few or many, or a class for an expanded clone.

>.|TRBV19|.|TRBJ2-3
CASSMWRPGDTQYF
TGTGCCAGTAGTATGTGGCGGCCCGGGGATACGCAGTATTTT
>.|TRBV6-6|.|TRBJ2-5
CASTHRTRETQYF
TGTGCCAGCACCCACAGGACCCGCGAGACCCAGTACTTC
>TRBD1|TRBV7-2|.|TRBJ1-2
CASSNDQGAKGYTF
TGTGCCAGCAGCAACGATCAGGGGGCGAAGGGCTACACCTTC
>.|TRBV21-1|.|TRBJ1-2
CASSKEPGLRYGYTF
TGTGCCAGCAGCAAAGAACCAGGGCTAAGATATGGCTACACCTTC
>.|TRBV5-4|.|TRBJ1-1
CASSLDRNTEAFF
TGTGCCAGCAGCTTGGACAGGAACACTGAAGCTTTCTTT
>.|TRBV18|.|TRBJ1-1
CASSPFSAERTEAFF
TGTGCCAGCTCACCATTCTCAGCGGAGCGCACTGAAGCTTTCTTT
>TRBD1|TRBV7-6|.|TRBJ1-3
CASSLDRGPGNTIYF
TGTGCCAGCAGCCTGGACAGGGGGCCTGGAAACACCATATATTTT
>.|TRBV7-2|.|TRBJ1-1
CASSLGPTGGAFF
TGTGCCAGCAGCTTAGGTCCAACCGGCGGAGCTTTCTTT
>.|TRBV2|few|TRBJ1-5
CASSELGPQHF
TGTGCCAGCAGTGAACTAGGGCCCCAGCATTTT
>.|TRBV27|.|TRBJ1-1
CASSFTPDTEAFF
TGTGCCAGCAGTTTCACCCCGGACACTGAAGCTTTCTTT
>TRBD2|TRBV2|.|TRBJ2-5
CASTGTNRQETQYF
TGTGCCAGCACCGGGACTAACCGACAAGAGACCCAGTACTTC
>.|TRBV19|once|TRBJ2-4
CASSNLRIGLAKNIQYF
TGTGCCAGTAGTAATCTCAGGATTGGTCTAGCCAAAAACATTCAGTACTTC
>.|TRBV5-1|.|TRBJ1-3
CASRPTVSGNTIYF
TGCGCCAGCCGACCGACGGTCTCTGGAAACACCATATATTTT
>.|TRBV7-9|.|TRBJ2-3
CASSPAKGVTDTQYF
TGTGCCAGCAGCCCGGCTAAAGGGGTCACAGATACGCAGTATTTT
>.|TRBV19|.|TRBJ2-2
CASTRTPDGLFF
TGTGCCAGTACCCGGACTCCAGACGGGCTGTTTTTT
>.|TRBV7-9|.|TRBJ2-5
CASSLTVSETQYF
TGTGCCAGCAGCTTGACAGTTTCGGAGACCCAGTACTTC
>.|TRBV24-1|.|TRBJ2-5
CATSEITDGQETQYF
TGTGCCACCAGTGAAATAACGGACGGGCAAGAGACCCAGTACTTC
>.|TRBV5-1|.|TRBJ2-5
CASSLDVSAETQYF
TGCGCCAGCAGCTTGGACGTCTCGGCGGAGACCCAGTACTTC
>.|TRBV4-1|.|TRBJ1-1
CASSPRLAQGNTEAFF
TGCGCCAGCAGCCCCCGGTTGGCCCAGGGGAACACTGAAGCTTTCTTT
>.|TRBV30|.|TRBJ1-3
CAWSVTVSGNTIYF
TGTGCCTGGAGTGTCACGGTCTCTGGAAACACCATATATTTT
>.|TRBV5-1|.|TRBJ2-1
CASSLGGGRRYNEQFF
TGCGCCAGCAGCTTGGGCGGTGGCAGGAGATACAATGAGCAGTTCTTC
>TRBD1|TRBV7-3|.|TRBJ1-1
CASSPDRVTEAFF
TGTGCCAGCAGCCCGGACAGGGTCACTGAAGCTTTCTTT
>.|TRBV3-1/TRBV3-2|.|TRBJ1-1
CASSQRSLNTEAFF
TGTGCCAGCAGCCAACGAAGCTTGAACACTGAAGCTTTCTTT
>.|TRBV18|.|TRBJ1-4
CASSPQGPNEKLFF
TGTGCCAGCTCACCACAGGGGCCTAATGAAAAACTGTTTTTT
>.|TRBV28|.|TRBJ2-5
CASSLKRFQETQYF
TGTGCCAGCAGTTTAAAGCGGTTCCAAGAGACCCAGTACTTC
>.|TRBV9|.|TRBJ2-5
CASSVVGIGGPQETQYF
TGTGCCAGCAGCGTAGTCGGAATAGGAGGTCCCCAAGAGACCCAGTACTTC
>TRBD2|TRBV7-9|once|TRBJ2-3
CASSSGLAGGPDTQYF
TGTGCCAGCAGCTCGGGACTAGCGGGGGGGCCAGATACGCAGTATTTT
>.|TRBV7-2|.|TRBJ1-1
CASSHGGARTEAFF
TGTGCCAGCAGCCACGGGGGGGCTCGTACTGAAGCTTTCTTT
>.|TRBV7-3|.|TRBJ2-2
CASSSLGNTGELFF
TGTGCCAGCAGCTCCCTCGGGAACACCGGGGAGCTGTTTTTT
>.|TRBV5-4|few|TRBJ2-3
CASSPGSTDTQYF
TGTGCCAGCAGCCCGGGGTCCACAGATACGCAGTATTTT
>.|TRBV3-1/TRBV3-2|.|TRBJ1-2
CASSQGLGEVLGYTF
TGTGCCAGCAGCCAAGGTCTGGGGGAGGTACTTGGCTACACCTTC
>TRBD2|TRBV7-7|.|TRBJ2-2
CASSSLAGGLNTGELFF
TGTGCCAGCAGCTCCCTAGCGGGGGGTTTAAACACCGGGGAGCTGTTTTTT
>.|TRBV20-1|.|TRBJ2-3
CSASGEATDTQYF
TGCAGTGCTAGTGGCGAGGCCACAGATACGCAGTATTTT
>.|TRBV9|.|TRBJ2-5
CASSVGGVQETQYF
TGTGCCAGCAGCGTAGGTGGAGTACAAGAGACCCAGTACTTC
>.|TRBV5-4|.|TRBJ2-3
CASSLEAEDTQYF
TGTGCCAGCAGCTTGGAGGCTGAAGATACGCAGTATTTT
>TRBD2|TRBV7-3|few|TRBJ2-2
CASSPGTSKVGELFF
TGTGCCAGCAGCCCCGGGACTAGCAAGGTCGGGGAGCTGTTTTTT
>.|TRBV6-2/TRBV6-3|.|TRBJ2-1
CASSYWAGEQFF
TGTGCCAGCAGTTACTGGGCAGGGGAGCAGTTCTTC
>.|TRBV27|.|TRBJ1-1
CASSLAGAGDTEAFF
TGTGCCAGCAGTTTAGCGGGGGCCGGAGACACTGAAGCTTTCTTT
>.|TRBV4-1|few|TRBJ1-5
CASSPGRGPEGQPQHF
TGCGCCAGCAGCCCGGGGAGAGGACCCGAGGGCCAGCCCCAGCATTTT
>.|TRBV9|.|TRBJ2-2
CASSVGTGELFF
TGTGCCAGCAGCGTCGGCACCGGGGAGCTGTTTTTT
>TRBD1|TRBV4-2|few|TRBJ1-3
CASSQEGTGARGNTIYF
TGTGCCAGCAGCCAAGAAGGGACAGGGGCACGCGGAAACACCATATATTTT
>TRBD1|TRBV7-9|.|TRBJ2-5
CASSFHRAGGETQYF
TGTGCCAGCAGCTTTCATCGGGCAGGGGGAGAGACCCAGTACTTC
>.|TRBV5-6|.|TRBJ1-1
CASSLVRESEAFF
TGTGCCAGCAGCTTGGTTCGGGAGTCTGAAGCTTTCTTT
>.|TRBV6-1|.|TRBJ2-2
CASSDRTRNANTGELFF
TGTGCCAGCAGTGATAGGACACGAAACGCGAACACCGGGGAGCTGTTTTTT
>.|TRBV7-2|.|TRBJ1-5
CASSSDRGQPQHF
TGTGCCAGCAGCTCAGATCGGGGTCAGCCCCAGCATTTT